Shown below are 30 T cell receptor beta chains from a single sample sequenced in a study of blood T cells in healthy people across ages. Primed by a sample-barcoded 5' primer and a J-beta primer mix, a second PCR proceeded for about 6 to 12 cycles. TCRdb processed the 5' RACE reads anew with MiXCR; each CDR3 protein has one entry. The sample yields 710,000 or so distinct CDR3 sequences, about a fifth seen once. Input material: blood. These receptors were collected from a man in his 70s in good health.

Notes on this clonotype: A junction boundary mismatches the germline segment, possibly from a read error. The chain couples TRBV7-9 to TRBJ2-3; 7 nucleotides line up with TRBD2. The CDR3 sequence is 16 residues long. The V gene's germline CDR1 is SEHNR and CDR2 FQNEAQ (reference sequence). DNA for the CDR3: TGCGCCAGCAGCTTATTTGCAGCGGGGTGCGCAGATACGCAGTATTTT. Translating it yields CASSLFAAGCADTQYF.

This clonotype was detected only a few times. This sequence joins TRBV20-1 and TRBJ2-7; possibly TRBD1 for D (5 bases). Per germline, CDR1 DFQATT and CDR2 SNEGSKA (reference sequence). Deletions cut 6 bases from V and 4 bases from J, with 13 bases between. There are 12 residues in the CDR3. CDR3 nucleotide sequence: TGCAGTGCACTGTGGGGCGAGTACGAGCAGTACTTC. It yields the protein CSALWGEYEQYF.

J is TRBJ2-3 and V is TRBV7-7; 7 positions agree with TRBD2. The CDR3 consists of 15 residues. The V segment lost 1 base and the J segment 4 bases; nucleotides outside the gene matches: 5. Germline loops: CDR1 SSHAT, CDR2 FNYEAQ (reference sequence). In DNA, the CDR3 is TGTGCCAGCAGCTTAGGCGGGAGTGAGGCAGATACGCAGTATTTT. It is translated as CASSLGGSEADTQYF.

This chain uses TRBV4-2 with TRBJ2-7; TRBD1 matches 9 bases. In germline, CDR1 is LGHNA, CDR2 YNFKEQ. There are 15 residues in the CDR3. With V trimmed by 1 base and J by 5 bases, 6 bases remained unmatched. CDR3 DNA: TGTGCCAGCAGCCAAGCGTCGGGACAGGGCCACGAGCAGTACTTC. This encodes CASSQASGQGHEQYF.

This clonotype was found a few times. This rearrangement joins TRBV25-1 to TRBJ2-1; weak D call: TRBD2 (6 bases). CDR3 length equals 17 residues. Germline V gene data show CDR1 as MGHDK and CDR2 as SYGVNS. V dropped 3 bases and J dropped 8 bases, with 23 bases sitting between them. The CDR3 bases are TGTGCCAGCAGTGATCAGTGGCTAGCCAAAGGAGGGGATGAGCAGTTCTTC. Its protein is CASSDQWLAKGGDEQFF.

This clonotype appeared a few times. This chain uses TRBV20-1 with TRBJ2-7; 8 bases agree with TRBD1. The CDR3 has 14 amino acids. Looked up from germline, CDR1 is DFQATT and CDR2 is SNEGSKA (reference sequence). The trim removed 1 base at V and 5 bases at J, leaving 7 bases unmatched. The CDR3 nucleotides are TGCAGTGCTAGAGTGTACCCGGACAGGGACGAGCAGTACTTC. Its protein is CSARVYPDRDEQYF.

This clonotype came up a few times. This may be a read error: a much more frequent sequence differs by one nucleotide. The chain is built from TRBV7-6 and TRBJ2-5, with D unclear. The J call may be in error: the DNA end matches TRBJ2-1 better. The germline V gene encodes CDR1 SGHVS and CDR2 FNYEAQ. The CDR3 is 11 amino acids. CDR3 protein: CASSLGAEQFF. The CDR3, as DNA: TGTGCCAGCAGCTTAGGGGCTGAGCAGTTCTTC.

This clonotype occurred many times. The J gene is TRBJ2-3, the V gene TRBV5-1; D unresolved. Trimming shortened V by 0 bases and J by 2 bases, and 10 bases separated the two germline ends. Germline assignment: CDR1 SGHRS and CDR2 YFSETQ. CDR3 size: 15 residues. The chain's CDR3 is CASSLGDRPTDTQYF. The CDR3 DNA is TGCGCCAGCAGCTTGGGAGACCGCCCCACAGATACGCAGTATTTT.

This clonotype has just one count. This rearrangement joins TRBV20-1 to TRBJ2-1; 9 nucleotides line up with TRBD1. The tail of the sequence fits TRBJ2-4 better, so the J call may be wrong. The germline V gene encodes CDR1 DFQATT and CDR2 SNEGSKA (reference sequence). The CDR3 runs 16 residues. CDR3 in amino acids: CSARVGTGTGYEDQYF. In DNA form, the CDR3 reads TGCAGTGCTAGAGTCGGGACCGGGACAGGGTACGAGGATCAGTACTTC.

The chain joins TRBV12-3 or TRBV12-4 to TRBJ1-2; D is unclear. V dropped 7 bases and J dropped 6 bases, with 18 bases sitting between them. The CDR3 covers 14 residues. CDR3 coding DNA: TGTGCCAGCACCTCTCCCCCCTCGACACATGGCTACACCTTC. Its translation: CASTSPPSTHGYTF.

V and J are TRBV6-1 and TRBJ2-5; D ambiguous. The germline V gene has CDR1 MNHNS and CDR2 SASEGT. With 2 bases removed from V and 1 base from J, the gap between germline ends came to 11 bases. This CDR3 is 15 amino acids long. CDR3 nucleotides: TGTGCCAGCAGTGAAATATTGGGCCGCCAAGAGACCCAGTACTTC. Amino acid sequence: CASSEILGRQETQYF.

The V and J genes are TRBV20-1 and TRBJ2-1, with 8 bases fitting TRBD1. The J segment lost 5 bases and the V segment lost 4 bases, leaving 7 bases of the junction unmatched. CDR3 length equals 14 residues. Germline CDR1 is DFQATT and CDR2 is SNEGSKA (reference sequence). The CDR3 protein is CSAIQTGADNEQFF. CDR3 in DNA: TGCAGTGCTATCCAGACAGGGGCCGACAATGAGCAGTTCTTC.

V usage is TRBV7-2 and J usage is TRBJ1-2; 8 bases map to TRBD1. The CDR3 totals 13 residues. The germline V gene encodes CDR1 SGHTA and CDR2 FQGNSA. V was clipped by 5 bases and J by 4 bases; unmatched bases: 3. In nucleotides, the CDR3 is TGTGCCAGCAGCGGCGACAGGGGCTATGGCTACACCTTC. This sequence encodes CASSGDRGYGYTF.

The rearrangement joins TRBV5-1 to TRBJ1-5; a possible D gene is TRBD1 (6 bases). The CDR3 extends over 14 amino acids. Trimming left V 4 bases short and J 5 bases short, with 13 bases between. Germline CDR1 is SGHRS and CDR2 is YFSETQ. The CDR3 DNA is TGCGCCAGCAGCCCCGGGGAGGGGGATCAGCCCCAGCATTTT. Translated, it gives CASSPGEGDQPQHF.

J is TRBJ2-5 and V is TRBV2, with 14 bases lining up with TRBD2. The assigned J gene may be wrong: the sequence end matches TRBJ2-1 better. Germline V gene data show CDR1 as SNHLY and CDR2 as FYNNEI. The CDR3 extends over 14 amino acids. The CDR3 loop is CASTAGLAGAEQFF. The CDR3 DNA reads as TGTGCCAGCACAGCGGGACTAGCGGGAGCTGAGCAGTTCTTC.

This clonotype was observed a handful of times. V gene TRBV7-9 combines with J gene TRBJ2-5; D call uncertain. The CDR3 covers 11 residues. Germline V CDR1 and CDR2: SEHNR, FQNEAQ (reference sequence). Trimming pared 11 bases from V and 6 bases from J, leaving 13 bases between. CDR3 loop: CASGVEKTQYF. CDR3 nucleotide sequence: TGTGCCTCAGGAGTAGAAAAGACCCAGTACTTC.

This chain uses TRBV9 with TRBJ2-3; 8 bases line up with TRBD2. V trimming: 0 bases; J trimming: 3 bases; junction bases outside the gene matches: 9. Germline V lookup: CDR1 SGDLS, CDR2 YYNGEE. The CDR3 is 17 residues long. The CDR3 sequence: CASSVVVSGEGTDTQYF. In DNA form, the CDR3 reads TGTGCCAGCAGCGTAGTGGTTAGCGGGGAAGGTACAGATACGCAGTATTTT.

This clonotype was counted a few times. The V call is TRBV27, the J call TRBJ2-5; either TRBD1 or TRBD2 may supply D (6 bases each). The DNA end favors TRBJ2-7, so the J call may be wrong. Germline V gene data show CDR1 as MNHEY and CDR2 as SMNVEV (reference sequence). This CDR3 is built from 16 residues. The CDR3 here is CASSNLGGGLLNEQYV. The CDR3 bases are TGTGCCAGCTCTAACCTAGGAGGGGGGCTATTGAACGAGCAGTACGTC.

This clonotype was picked up a small number of times. The rearrangement uses TRBV20-1 and TRBJ2-5; D not resolved. This CDR3 comprises 15 residues. V was clipped by 7 bases and J by 0 bases, with 18 bases between them. The germline V gene has CDR1 DFQATT and CDR2 SNEGSKA (reference sequence). The CDR3, as DNA: TGCAGTGTGCCCTTGACAAACTGGTACCAAGAGACCCAGTACTTC. Amino acid sequence: CSVPLTNWYQETQYF.

The genes are TRBV29-1 and TRBJ2-1; D is uncertain. This CDR3 has 12 residues. Looked up from germline, CDR1 is SQVTM and CDR2 is ANQGSEA. Trimming removed 2 bases from V and 8 bases from J, with 10 bases in between. CDR3 in DNA: TGCAGCGTTGAAAACGCTAAGGATGAGCAGTTCTTC. Its protein product is CSVENAKDEQFF.

V and J are TRBV3-1 and TRBJ2-5, with D tentatively TRBD1 or TRBD2 (5 bases each). The CDR3 totals 15 residues. Trimming stripped 4 bases from V and 5 bases from J, with 17 bases between. Germline CDR1 LGHDT, CDR2 YNNKEL (reference sequence). CDR3 protein: CASSPGAPRSETQYF. The CDR3 nucleotides are TGTGCCAGCAGCCCCGGGGCGCCAAGGTCGGAGACCCAGTACTTC.

This clonotype was found a few times. The genes are TRBV6-1 and TRBJ1-1, with D unclear. This CDR3 has 13 amino acids. The germline V gene has CDR1 MNHNS and CDR2 SASEGT. Trimming removed 2 bases from V and 2 bases from J, with 6 bases in between. CDR3 region: CASSELRNTEAFF. In DNA form, the CDR3 reads TGTGCCAGCAGTGAATTAAGAAACACTGAAGCTTTCTTT.

This clonotype was counted between two and nine times. The J gene is TRBJ1-1, the V gene TRBV30; D is unresolved. There are 11 residues in the CDR3. From germline, CDR1 is GTSNPN and CDR2 SVGIG (reference sequence). Deletions cut 4 bases from V and 4 bases from J, with 7 bases between. CDR3 sequence: CAWTRSTEAFF. The CDR3 DNA is TGTGCCTGGACTCGTAGCACTGAAGCTTTCTTT. Variable domain in full (rest from reference TRBV30 and TRBJ1-1): SQTIHQWPATLVQPVGSPLSLECTVEGTSNPNLYWYRQAAGRGLQLLFYSVGIGQISSEVPQNLSASRPQDRQFILSSKKLLLSDSGFYLCAWTRSTEAFFGQGTRLTVV.

The gene calls are TRBV5-1 and TRBJ2-7, with D maybe TRBD2 (6 bases). V was cut by 4 bases and J by 3 bases, with 14 bases left in between. Germline CDR1 reads SGHRS; CDR2 reads YFSETQ. There are 14 residues in the CDR3. The CDR3: CASSPGGSNYEQYF. The CDR3 coding sequence is TGCGCCAGCAGCCCTGGGGGGTCGAACTACGAGCAGTACTTC.

This rearrangement joins TRBV21-1 to TRBJ2-4. TRBV21-1 is flagged as a pseudogene. This CDR3 is 15 amino acids long. The DNA of the CDR3 is TGTGCCAGCAGCAATCTAAAGACAGCAAAAAACATTCAGTACTTC. Translating it yields CASSNLKTAKNIQYF.

This clonotype turned up a few times. The chain recombines TRBV10-2 with TRBJ1-2; D uncertain. Trimming shortened V by 1 base and J by 0 bases, and 12 bases separated the two germline ends. The CDR3 consists of 16 residues. Germline assignment: CDR1 WSHSY and CDR2 SAAADI. Written as DNA, the CDR3 is TGCGCCAGCAGTGAGTGGACTGACTATGCTAACTATGGCTACACCTTC. It encodes CASSEWTDYANYGYTF.

Comment on this clonotype: Possible read error: a much larger clone is one base away. The chain joins TRBV7-9 to TRBJ2-5; D is unresolved. The CDR3 loop spans 14 amino acids. Trimming took off 1 base at V and 1 base at J, with 7 bases between the two ends. Germline V gives CDR1 SEHNR, CDR2 FQNEAQ (reference sequence). The CDR3 here is CASSLEGFQETQYF. The DNA of the CDR3 is TGTGCCAGCAGCTTAGAAGGGTTCCAAGAGACCCAGTACTTC.

This clonotype was seen just once. The chain has TRBV4-1 and TRBJ1-2, with D tentatively TRBD1 (6 bases). This CDR3 contains 17 residues. V was clipped by 0 bases and J by 0 bases, with 14 bases between them. Germline loops: CDR1 MGHRA, CDR2 YSYEKL. Here the CDR3 reads CASSQDLRDTTNYGYTF. CDR3 sequence (DNA): TGCGCCAGCAGCCAAGATTTGAGGGACACAACTAACTATGGCTACACCTTC.

This clonotype was observed many times. The chain is built from TRBV29-1 and TRBJ2-5; 7 nucleotides match TRBD1. The J call may be in error: the DNA end matches TRBJ2-7 better. The CDR3 extends over 15 amino acids. The V gene's germline CDR1 is SQVTM and CDR2 ANQGSEA. Written as DNA, the CDR3 is TGCAGCCCTTCCCCCGGGACAGAGAAGATTTACGAGCAGTACGTC. Protein product: CSPSPGTEKIYEQYV.

This clonotype was found a few times. The chain recombines TRBV20-1 with TRBJ2-4; 7 bases line up with TRBD1. The germline V gene has CDR1 DFQATT and CDR2 SNEGSKA (reference sequence). V shed 6 bases and J 1 base; nucleotides not matched to a gene: 9. The CDR3 contains 15 residues. As DNA, the CDR3 is TGCAGTGCCCCGGAGGTACAGGGGGCCAAAAACATTCAGTACTTC. This encodes CSAPEVQGAKNIQYF.